The sequence of this TCR beta chain was determined in a study of blood T cell repertoires in COVID-19. About the research overall: From T cells, B-cell-depleted T cells, or PBMCs came the material, which was cDNA or gDNA.

As processed by the authors: Reference gene primer amplification gave nucleated cell count estimates. Assay: immunoSEQ multiplex PCR; the TCRdb copy retains only in-frame clones and omits some. The DNA was the basis for D and trimming; V, J and clone size are from that table. Of approximately 160,000 clones detected, 70% to 85% appear once; the ten largest clones hold about 7%. The source is a woman aged 45-59 years in a cohort sampled during active or convalescent COVID-19. The source material was peripheral blood.

CDR3 sequence: CASSRSNEGDRYEQYF. The DNA of the CDR3 is TGCGCCAGCAGCCGGTCTAATGAGGGGGACAGATACGAGCAGTACTTC. The gene calls are TRBV4-1 and TRBJ2-7; TRBD1 aligns across 7 bases. Germline V gene lookup returns CDR1 MGHRA and CDR2 YSYEKL. The J segment lost 4 bases and the V segment lost 4 bases, leaving 13 bases of the junction unmatched. The CDR3 extends over 16 amino acids.